This T cell receptor beta chain came from a study of blood T cell repertoires in COVID-19. Looking at the study overall: Samples taken during acute and convalescent COVID-19 were collected in the United States, Italy and Spain. Sample material is recorded as cDNA or gDNA derived from T cells, B-cell-depleted T cells, or PBMCs.

The germline gives CDR1 MNHEY, CDR2 SVGAGI. This CDR3 has 16 residues. Trimming removed 4 bases from V and 7 bases from J, with 17 bases in between. Original data processing: Researchers report that nucleated cell counts were estimated from reference gene primer amplification. Profiled with immunoSEQ multiplex PCR; TCRdb holds only in-frame clones, not every one. V, J and clone size were drawn from that table, and D and trimming were deduced from the DNA. This sample has about 74,000 clones, with roughly 84% found just once. The V call is TRBV6-5, the J call TRBJ1-6; D remains unclear. The TCR sequence derives from a woman aged 80 or older with active or convalescent COVID-19. The source material was peripheral blood. CDR3 amino acids: CASSSRSMGGNSPLHF. In DNA form, the CDR3 reads TGTGCCAGCAGTTCACGCTCAATGGGAGGGAATTCACCCCTCCACTTT.